This TCR beta chain is from a study of T cell responses to AZD1222 COVID-19 vaccine. General study findings and limits: Among spike-specific TCRs, nearly half reportedly target unmutated variant regions. With dominance at 160-218 and 743-854, vaccine-associated CD4 TCRs spanned spike.

The assay was immunoSEQ multiplex PCR, and TCRdb's table has in-frame clones only and misses some. The top ten clones hold roughly 8.4% of a sample with 150,000 to 200,000 clones, around 92% of them seen once. CDR3 length: 15 amino acids. V was shortened by 1 base and J by 6 bases, with 12 bases between the two germline ends. CDR1 SGHVS and CDR2 FQNEAQ come from the germline V gene. Of note for this clone: The antigen remains undetermined.

The rearrangement uses TRBV7-8 and TRBJ2-2; D might be TRBD2 (5 bases). The sequence came from an adult in good health. The source was peripheral blood, collected on day 0 of AZD1222 vaccination. CDR3 DNA sequence: TGTGCCAGCAGCTTAGTGCGGCTAGCCTCCGGGGAGCTGTTTTTT. Translated, it gives CASSLVRLASGELFF.